A single sample is the source of the 20 T cell receptor beta chains below, sequenced in a study of long-term antiretroviral therapy in people with HIV (dated by TCRdb to between 2021 and 2024). The immunoSEQ hsTCRB v3.0 assay was used at survey level resolution for TRB variable region sequencing. TCRdb's version of the immuneACCESS table is confined to in-frame rearrangements and falls short of the full clone set. An unresolved V gene accounts for under half of the shortfall where checked; the remainder is of unknown origin. Recorded for this sample are more than 20,000 clones; approximately 84% of them occurred a single time. 4% to 6% of the sample rests with the top ten. The sample in question was unsorted PBMCs, obtained 0.5 years after starting antiretroviral therapy. These receptors all come from a man aged 18 to 29 with HIV.

The genes are TRBV7-8 and TRBJ1-1, with D uncertain. Germline CDR1 reads SGHVS; CDR2 reads FQNEAQ. This CDR3 region has 12 residues. The V gene lost 1 base and the J gene lost 7 bases, with 7 bases spanning the gap. CDR3 loop: CASSLEGVEAFF. The CDR3 region has the DNA TGTGCCAGCAGCTTAGAAGGCGTTGAAGCTTTCTTT.

This sequence joins TRBV7-9 and TRBJ2-2; 9 bases map to TRBD1. V shed 5 bases, J shed 5 bases, and the junction held 9 bases outside the gene matches. The germline CDR1 and CDR2 sequences are SEHNR and FQNEAQ (reference sequence). This CDR3 has 16 residues. In DNA, the CDR3 is TGTGCCAGCAGCCCATACCCCGGACAGGGGACCGGGGAGCTGTTTTTT. Translation gives CASSPYPGQGTGELFF.

The rearrangement joins TRBV27 to TRBJ2-5, with unresolved D. This CDR3 has 14 residues. The germline CDR1 and CDR2 sequences are MNHEY and SMNVEV (reference sequence). V shed 6 bases and J shed 5 bases, with 16 bases lying between them. The CDR3 sequence: CASRSSRLPETQYF. Here the CDR3 DNA reads TGTGCCAGCAGATCCAGCAGACTTCCGGAGACCCAGTACTTC.

The rearrangement links TRBV10-3 to TRBJ1-2; 11 nucleotides match TRBD1. Germline V gene sequence: CDR1 ENHRY, CDR2 SYGVKD. The CDR3 is 14 residues long. Losses at the gene ends were 8 bases for V and 5 bases for J; bases not matched to a gene: 7. This chain's CDR3 is CAIGAGQGAYGYTF. The DNA for the CDR3 is TGTGCCATCGGCGCAGGACAGGGGGCGTATGGCTACACCTTC.

The J gene is TRBJ2-1, the V gene TRBV18, with D possibly being TRBD2 (6 bases). V lost 4 bases to trimming and J lost 0 bases, with 10 bases between them. The CDR3 is made up of 15 amino acids. The germline CDR1 and CDR2 sequences are KGHSH and LQKENI. CDR3 in amino acids: CASSHMTSSYNEQFF. The DNA for the CDR3 is TGTGCCAGCTCACACATGACTAGCTCCTACAATGAGCAGTTCTTC.

This clone was observed a handful of times. The gene calls are TRBV9 and TRBJ2-7; 11 bases align to TRBD2. This CDR3 comprises 16 residues. V shed 3 bases and J 3 bases; nucleotides not matched to a gene: 8. Germline V gene lookup returns CDR1 SGDLS and CDR2 YYNGEE. The CDR3 protein is CASSDPLAGGDYEQYF. Here the CDR3 DNA reads TGTGCCAGCAGCGACCCATTAGCGGGAGGGGACTACGAGCAGTACTTC.

The V gene is TRBV7-9, the J gene TRBJ2-3; 9 bases line up with TRBD2. V dropped 5 bases and J dropped 0; count of bases not matched to a gene: 9. The CDR3 length is 17 residues. Per the germline V gene, CDR1 is SEHNR and CDR2 is FQNEAQ (reference sequence). The DNA of the CDR3 is TGTGCCAGCAGCCGTATTACTAGCGGGTATAGCACAGATACGCAGTATTTT. As protein: CASSRITSGYSTDTQYF.

The chain has TRBV28 and TRBJ1-2; D unresolved. This CDR3 is 14 amino acids long. Trimming removed 2 bases at V and 3 bases at J, with 10 bases between. Germline lookup yields CDR1 MDHEN and CDR2 SYDVKM. CDR3 sequence (DNA): TGTGCCAGCAGTTTACTGGGGAGCCACTATGGCTACACCTTC. It encodes CASSLLGSHYGYTF.

The J gene is TRBJ1-6, the V gene TRBV27; tentative D call: TRBD1 (5 bases). With 2 bases removed from V and 10 bases from J, the gap between germline ends came to 15 bases. The CDR3 consists of 15 residues. CDR1 and CDR2 from the germline V gene are MNHEY and SMNVEV (reference sequence). The CDR3 protein is CASSLGTGRGSPLHF. The CDR3 DNA is TGTGCCAGCAGTTTAGGAACAGGCCGTGGGTCACCCCTCCACTTT.

This clone came up once. The rearrangement links TRBV7-6 to TRBJ2-2; no firm D call. The CDR3 length is 15 residues. CDR1 and CDR2 (germline): SGHVS, FNYEAQ. Trimming took 1 base from V and 4 from J, leaving 10 bases between them. CDR3 sequence: CASSLGTRPTGELFF. CDR3 sequence (DNA): TGTGCCAGCAGCTTAGGGACCCGCCCCACCGGGGAGCTGTTTTTT. Filled out from reference TRBV7-6 and TRBJ2-2, the complete variable domain reads GAGVSQSPRYKVTKRGQDVALRCDPISGHVSLYWYRQALGQGPEFLTYFNYEAQQDKSGLPNDRFSAERPEGSISTLTIQRTEQRDSAMYRCASSLGTRPTGELFFGEGSRLTVL.

CDR3 nucleotides: TGTGCCAGCAGCGTAGATCTAGCGAGGTACAATGAGCAGTTCTTC. It is translated as CASSVDLARYNEQFF. The chain couples TRBV9 to TRBJ2-1, with D tentatively TRBD2 (6 bases). The V gene's germline CDR1 is SGDLS and CDR2 YYNGEE. Trimming left V 0 bases short and J 4 bases short, with 11 bases between. The CDR3 runs to 15 residues.

The CDR3 spells CSVGSGPYNEQFF. CDR3 DNA: TGCAGCGTTGGGTCTGGGCCGTACAATGAGCAGTTCTTC. The chain joins TRBV29-1 to TRBJ2-1; D unclear. This CDR3 is 13 amino acids long. The germline CDR1 and CDR2 sequences are SQVTM and ANQGSEA. V was clipped by 4 bases and J by 4 bases, with 11 bases between them.

The rearrangement links TRBV6-5 to TRBJ2-1; 9 bases agree with TRBD2. Germline CDR1 MNHEY, CDR2 SVGAGI. The CDR3 runs 16 residues. The V gene end was trimmed by 4 bases and the J gene end by 7 bases; junction bases not matched to a gene: 11. The CDR3 protein is CASSSPGTSSANEQFF. The CDR3 DNA reads TGTGCCAGCAGTTCCCCCGGGACTAGCTCGGCTAATGAGCAGTTCTTC.

The chain has TRBV10-3 and TRBJ2-7; 7 bases are shared with TRBD1. In germline, CDR1 is ENHRY, CDR2 SYGVKD. V trimming: 9 bases; J trimming: 3 bases; junction bases outside the gene matches: 8. This CDR3 region has 13 residues. Here the CDR3 DNA reads TGTGCCATTTCAGGGGGACAGCTCTACGAGCAGTACTTC. Encoded protein: CAISGGQLYEQYF.

CDR3 loop: CASSFEAGVSGNTIYF. The CDR3 nucleotides read TGTGCCAGCAGCTTCGAAGCAGGGGTATCTGGAAACACCATATATTTT. The chain has TRBV7-9 and TRBJ1-3, with D possibly being TRBD1 (6 bases). V lost 3 bases, J lost 1 base, and 13 bases lay in between. Germline CDR1 SEHNR, CDR2 FQNEAQ (reference sequence). This CDR3 spans 16 amino acids.

This clone appeared once. The chain couples TRBV27 to TRBJ2-3; D may match TRBD1 or TRBD2 (5 bases each). CDR1 MNHEY and CDR2 SMNVEV come from the germline V gene (reference sequence). V dropped 1 base and J dropped 1 base, with 6 bases sitting between them. The CDR3 has 14 residues. The CDR3 coding sequence is TGTGCCAGCAGTTTATTGGGGGGCACAGATACGCAGTATTTT. As protein: CASSLLGGTDTQYF.

About this clone: An end of the junction does not agree with germline; a read error may underlie this. V usage is TRBV15 and J usage is TRBJ2-3; 9 bases line up with TRBD2. The CDR3 is made up of 15 amino acids. Germline CDR1 and CDR2: LNHNV and YYDKDF (reference sequence). CDR3 sequence: CATSRAGTSTNTQYF. The CDR3 DNA follows: TGTGCCACCAGCAGAGCAGGGACTAGCACAAATACGCAGTATTTT.

This clone was detected once. The CDR3 protein is CASSPDRGPTGANVLTF. In DNA form, the CDR3 reads TGCGCCAGCAGCCCAGACAGGGGGCCCACTGGGGCCAACGTCCTGACTTTC. The chain is built from TRBV5-1 and TRBJ2-6; 10 nucleotides align to TRBD1. Germline CDR1 is SGHRS and CDR2 is YFSETQ. The CDR3 is 17 amino acids. J was trimmed by 2 bases and V by 4 bases; bases with no gene match: 6. The full variable domain, with the rest looked up from reference TRBV5-1 and TRBJ2-6, is KAGVTQTPRYLIKTRGQQVTLSCSPISGHRSVSWYQQTPGQGLQFLFEYFSETQRNKGNFPGRFSGRQFSNSRSEMNVSTLELGDSALYLCASSPDRGPTGANVLTFGAGSRLTVL.

The V gene is TRBV5-6, the J gene TRBJ2-1, with D uncertain. Germline loops: CDR1 SGHDT, CDR2 YYEEEE. The CDR3 runs to 17 residues. The V end lost 0 bases, the J end lost 7 bases, and 20 bases lay between the germline ends. CDR3 amino acids: CASSLVLADTQGNEQFF. CDR3 sequence (DNA): TGTGCCAGCAGCTTGGTATTGGCGGATACACAAGGGAATGAGCAGTTCTTC.

The chain has TRBV11-2 and TRBJ2-3; 9 bases align to TRBD2. V shed 2 bases, J shed 3 bases, and the junction held 3 bases outside the gene matches. CDR1 and CDR2 (germline): SGHAT, FQNNGV. This CDR3 spans 15 amino acids. The CDR3 protein is CASSLLAGLTDTQYF. The CDR3 nucleotides read TGTGCCAGCAGCTTACTAGCGGGATTGACAGATACGCAGTATTTT.